Described below is a single T cell receptor beta chain sequence and its context. This sample stems from a study of T-cell memory formation after mild COVID-19. MiXCR was run by TCRdb on the 5' RACE reads, yielding one entry per CDR3 protein. The table has almost 550,000 distinct CDR3 sequences, 20% seen once. V lost 2 bases and J lost 5, with 15 bases in between. CDR1 is KGHSH, CDR2 LQKENI, per germline. This CDR3 comprises 15 residues. Sequencing was carried out using PBMCs or a T cell subset sorted from them (not recorded which). This receptor was identified in an adult woman who had mild COVID-19 (a few samples of this study predate the infection). Cell type and time point are not known. V gene TRBV18 combines with J gene TRBJ1-1; weak D call: TRBD1 (5 bases). This CDR3 reads CASSPSGPARTEAFF. DNA of the CDR3: TGTGCCAGCTCACCATCGGGACCCGCCAGGACTGAAGCTTTCTTT.